These T cell receptor beta chains were read from a single sample in a study of blood T cell repertoires in COVID-19. Data came from immunoSEQ multiplex PCR; TCRdb stores just in-frame clones and leaves some out. This table holds approximately 100,000 clones, 91% found once. Sequencing was done on a sample of peripheral blood. The receptor source for this set is a human donor in a cohort sampled during active COVID-19. Both conserved end residues are part of each CDR3. The order of the fields is V gene, clone size, J gene, D gene, CDR3 protein, CDR3 DNA. The D gene is left open where the match is weak. Expanded clones get a size class; other rows say once, few or many, or leave the size out.

>TRBV18|.|TRBJ2-6|TRBD1
CASSPPGTGGSGANVLTF
TGTGCCAGCTCACCACCCGGGACAGGGGGCTCTGGGGCCAACGTCCTGACTTTC
>TRBV3-1/TRBV3-2|.|TRBJ2-7|TRBD1
CASSHPKDRGGYEQYF
TGTGCCAGCAGCCATCCAAAGGACAGGGGGGGCTACGAGCAGTACTTC
>TRBV29-1|few|TRBJ1-1|TRBD1
CSVGGQGRWANTEAFF
TGCAGCGTTGGGGGACAGGGGAGGTGGGCCAACACTGAAGCTTTCTTT
>TRBV28|.|TRBJ2-5|.
CASSAQPGLLQETQYF
TGTGCCAGCAGTGCGCAACCCGGACTACTGCAAGAGACCCAGTACTTC
>TRBV18|.|TRBJ2-1|TRBD2
CASSPPGTSGGPIWNEQFF
TGTGCCAGCTCACCACCGGGGACTAGCGGGGGGCCCATTTGGAATGAGCAGTTCTTC
>TRBV28|.|TRBJ1-5|TRBD1
CASRNQGAPQPQHF
TGTGCCAGCAGAAACCAGGGGGCGCCCCAGCCCCAGCATTTT
>TRBV18|.|TRBJ1-1|TRBD1
CASSEDRGNTEAFF
TGTGCCAGCTCGGAGGACAGGGGAAACACTGAAGCTTTCTTT
>TRBV27|.|TRBJ1-1|.
CASNQSPGFTEAFF
TGTGCCAGCAATCAATCGCCAGGGTTCACTGAAGCTTTCTTT
>TRBV6-2/TRBV6-3|.|TRBJ1-5|.
CASSRRGDGSNQPQHF
TGTGCCAGCAGTCGACGCGGGGACGGTAGCAATCAGCCCCAGCATTTT
>TRBV6-5|.|TRBJ1-2|.
CASSFFNYGYTF
TGTGCCAGCAGTTTCTTTAACTATGGCTACACCTTC
>TRBV2|once|TRBJ1-2|.
CASSDLARGNEEDYGYTF
TGTGCCAGCAGTGATCTCGCCAGGGGAAATGAGGAAGACTATGGCTACACCTTC
>TRBV2|.|TRBJ2-5|.
CANFLPGTQETQYF
TGTGCCAATTTCTTACCGGGGACTCAAGAGACCCAGTACTTC
>TRBV5-4|.|TRBJ2-3|TRBD2
CASSSRLAGGRTDTQYF
TGTGCCAGCAGTTCCAGGTTAGCGGGAGGCCGCACAGATACGCAGTATTTT
>TRBV6-2/TRBV6-3|.|TRBJ2-7|.
CASSPGDYEQYF
TGTGCCAGCAGTCCAGGGGACTACGAGCAGTACTTC
>TRBV5-4|.|TRBJ1-2|.
CASSKEEYGYTF
TGTGCCAGCAGCAAGGAGGAATATGGCTACACCTTC
>TRBV6-5|.|TRBJ1-6|TRBD1
CASSWTGGARTPLHF
TGTGCCAGCAGCTGGACAGGGGGCGCGAGGACACCCCTCCACTTT
>TRBV5-1|.|TRBJ2-6|TRBD1
CASRPTGIPSGANVLTF
TGCGCCAGCAGACCGACAGGGATCCCGTCTGGGGCCAACGTCCTGACTTTC